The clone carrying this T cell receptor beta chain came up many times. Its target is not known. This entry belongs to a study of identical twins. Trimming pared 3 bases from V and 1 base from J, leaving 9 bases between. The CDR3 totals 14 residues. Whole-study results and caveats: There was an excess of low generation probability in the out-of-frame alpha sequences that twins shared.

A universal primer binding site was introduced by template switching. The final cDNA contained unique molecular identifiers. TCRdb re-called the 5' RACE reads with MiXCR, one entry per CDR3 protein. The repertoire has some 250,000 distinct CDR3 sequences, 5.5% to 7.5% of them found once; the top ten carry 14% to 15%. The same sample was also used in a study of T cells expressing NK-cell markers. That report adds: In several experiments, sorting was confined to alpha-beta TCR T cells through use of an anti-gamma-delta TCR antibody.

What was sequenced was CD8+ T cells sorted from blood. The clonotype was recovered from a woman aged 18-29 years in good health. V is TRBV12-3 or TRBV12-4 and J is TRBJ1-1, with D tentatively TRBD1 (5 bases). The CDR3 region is CASSFWDGNTEAFF. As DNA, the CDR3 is TGTGCCAGCAGTTTTTGGGACGGGAACACTGAAGCTTTCTTT.